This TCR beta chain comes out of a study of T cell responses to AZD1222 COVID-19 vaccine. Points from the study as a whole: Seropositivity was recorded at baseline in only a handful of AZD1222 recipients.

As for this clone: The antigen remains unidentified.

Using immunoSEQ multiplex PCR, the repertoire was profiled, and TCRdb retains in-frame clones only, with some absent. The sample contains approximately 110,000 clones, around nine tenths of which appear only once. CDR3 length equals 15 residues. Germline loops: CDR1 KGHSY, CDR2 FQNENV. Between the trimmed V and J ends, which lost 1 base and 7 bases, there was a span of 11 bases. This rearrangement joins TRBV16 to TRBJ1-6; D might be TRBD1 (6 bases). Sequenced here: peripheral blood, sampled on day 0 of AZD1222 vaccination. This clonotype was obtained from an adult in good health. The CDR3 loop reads CASSQWFTGNSPLHF. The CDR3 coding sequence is TGTGCCAGCAGCCAATGGTTTACAGGGAATTCACCCCTCCACTTT.